This entry lists 13 T cell receptor beta chains sequenced from one sample in a study of T cell responses to AZD1222 COVID-19 vaccine (dated by TCRdb to the early 2020s). Taken with the paper, the label for time point translates to: baseline before first vaccination. Preparation of the library involved the immunoSEQ multiplex PCR assay. The clones in this table, taken by TCRdb from immuneACCESS, are in-frame only. Not every clone is retained; where verified, under half of the shortfall comes from an unresolved V gene, and the cause of the rest is unknown. A total of roughly 97,000 clones appear in this sample, more than 85% of them only once. The ten largest make up about 7.8% of the sample. Sequencing was performed on peripheral blood, taken on day 0 of AZD1222 vaccination. These receptors were taken from an adult in good health.

V gene TRBV20-1 combines with J gene TRBJ1-1, with no clear D. The CDR3 covers 16 residues. Germline V gives CDR1 DFQATT, CDR2 SNEGSKA (reference sequence). V was pared by 3 bases and J by 0 bases, with 17 bases between. The CDR3 region is CSASNPRRPMNTEAFF. The CDR3 region has the DNA TGCAGTGCTAGTAACCCGCGGCGGCCTATGAACACTGAAGCTTTCTTT.

J is TRBJ1-1 and V is TRBV5-1; a weak D match, TRBD1 (6 bases). The CDR3 extends over 14 amino acids. Trimming cost V 4 bases and J 1 base, with 11 bases left between them. Germline V CDR1 and CDR2: SGHRS, YFSETQ. CDR3: CASSAQTGNTEAFF. The CDR3 DNA sequence: TGCGCCAGCAGCGCACAGACAGGGAACACTGAAGCTTTCTTT.

This clone was observed a single time. The V and J genes are TRBV19 and TRBJ2-2; D gene ambiguous. V was trimmed by 6 bases and J by 7 bases, leaving 21 bases between them. The CDR3 consists of 16 residues. From germline, CDR1 is LNHDA and CDR2 SQIVND (reference sequence). CDR3: CASSGRYGSFGGELFF. As DNA, the CDR3 is TGTGCCAGTAGCGGACGATACGGGTCGTTTGGCGGGGAGCTGTTTTTT.

J is TRBJ2-7 and V is TRBV4-1; D perhaps matches TRBD2 (5 bases). The CDR3 is made up of 16 amino acids. V was shortened by 1 base and J by 1 base, with 14 bases between the two germline ends. Germline assignment: CDR1 MGHRA and CDR2 YSYEKL. The CDR3, as DNA: TGCGCCAGCAGCCAAGGAGCTTTTACGGGGTCCTACGAGCAGTACTTC. This gives the protein CASSQGAFTGSYEQYF.

The J gene is TRBJ1-1, the V gene TRBV5-4, with 7 nucleotides matching TRBD1. Losses at the gene ends were 4 bases for V and 4 bases for J; bases not matched to a gene: 13. The CDR3 spans 16 residues. Looked up from germline, CDR1 is SGHNT and CDR2 is YYREEE (reference sequence). CDR3 sequence: CASSPSLTGTGTEAFF. CDR3 bases: TGTGCCAGCAGCCCATCCTTGACAGGGACGGGCACTGAAGCTTTCTTT.

This rearrangement joins TRBV28 to TRBJ1-4; possible D gene TRBD1, 5 bases. V lost 7 bases, J lost 2 bases, and 14 bases lay in between. Germline lookup yields CDR1 MDHEN and CDR2 SYDVKM. The CDR3 has 15 residues. CDR3 sequence (DNA): TGTGCCAGCACCCTGGGGGGGAATACTAATGAAAAACTGTTTTTT. It is translated as CASTLGGNTNEKLFF.

This chain uses TRBV5-1 with TRBJ1-5; D is uncertain. Germline V lookup: CDR1 SGHRS, CDR2 YFSETQ. This CDR3 contains 15 residues. Trimming pared 0 bases from V and 7 bases from J, leaving 14 bases between. CDR3 sequence reads: CASSLGGSGWQPQHF. CDR3 nucleotide sequence: TGCGCCAGCAGCTTGGGTGGCAGCGGATGGCAGCCCCAGCATTTT.

This chain joins TRBV6-2 or TRBV6-3 and TRBJ2-3, with 10 bases fitting TRBD2. From germline, CDR1 is MNHEY and CDR2 SVGEGT. CDR3 length: 15 residues. The V and J ends lost 2 bases and 4 bases, in that order; junction bases with no gene match: 3. CDR3 in amino acids: CASSYVLAGADTQYF. CDR3 nucleotide sequence: TGTGCCAGCAGTTACGTTCTAGCGGGAGCAGATACGCAGTATTTT.

This chain uses TRBV27 with TRBJ1-2; D gene ambiguous. Germline assignment: CDR1 MNHEY and CDR2 SMNVEV (reference sequence). This CDR3 is 13 amino acids long. V gave up 3 bases and J gave up 4 bases, with 9 bases separating them. In DNA form, the CDR3 reads TGTGCCAGCAGTTTGTCCCAATCCTATGGCTACACCTTC. Protein product: CASSLSQSYGYTF.

V is TRBV7-9 and J is TRBJ2-5; TRBD1 might be the D (5 bases). The V gene lost 5 bases and the J gene lost 8 bases, with 9 bases spanning the gap. The length of the CDR3 is 11 residues. Germline V lookup: CDR1 SEHNR, CDR2 FQNEAQ (reference sequence). This CDR3 reads CASSLDSTQYF. The CDR3 DNA sequence: TGTGCCAGCAGCCTAGACAGTACCCAGTACTTC.

The chain carries TRBV5-1 and TRBJ2-1, with D perhaps assigned TRBD1 or TRBD2 (6 bases each). V shed 2 bases and J shed 2 bases, with 11 bases lying between them. CDR1 and CDR2 from the germline V gene are SGHRS and YFSETQ. The CDR3 loop spans 15 amino acids. This CDR3 is CASSFRGEPYNEQFF. CDR3 sequence (DNA): TGCGCCAGCAGCTTTAGGGGGGAACCCTACAATGAGCAGTTCTTC.

The chain employs TRBV18 and TRBJ2-7; TRBD1 agrees at 9 bases. CDR3 length: 15 residues. The junction had 3 bases not matched to a gene; V was cut back by 0 bases and J by 3 bases. Germline-derived CDR1 and CDR2 are KGHSH and LQKENI. CDR3 nucleotides: TGTGCCAGCTCACCACCCGCGACAGGGGGCTACGAGCAGTACTTC. Translating gives CASSPPATGGYEQYF. The full variable domain, with the rest looked up from reference TRBV18 and TRBJ2-7, is NAGVMQNPRHLVRRRGQEARLRCSPMKGHSHVYWYRQLPEEGLKFMVYLQKENIIDESGMPKERFSAEFPKEGPSILRIQQVVRGDSAAYFCASSPPATGGYEQYFGPGTRLTVT.

The count of this clone is one. The chain is built from TRBV27 and TRBJ1-1; D is possibly TRBD1 (6 bases). CDR3 length: 16 amino acids. Germline CDR1 reads MNHEY; CDR2 reads SMNVEV (reference sequence). The V gene lost 1 base and the J gene lost 2 bases, with 14 bases spanning the gap. In DNA form, the CDR3 reads TGTGCCAGCAGTTTATTAGGAACAGGGAGCAACACTGAAGCTTTCTTT. As protein: CASSLLGTGSNTEAFF.